This is a list of T cell receptor beta chains from one sample in a study of cytotoxic CD8 clonotypes in ibrutinib-treated CLL. Method: immunoSEQ multiplex PCR; TCRdb's copy keeps in-frame clones and lacks some. The sample lists about 50,000 clones; roughly 83% were seen once. The sequencing used PBMCs, collected after 24 months of ibrutinib treatment. These receptor sequences come from a human donor with chronic lymphocytic leukemia. Both conserved end residues are part of each CDR3. Fields, in order: clone size, V gene, D gene, J gene, CDR3 protein, CDR3 DNA. D genes are given only for firm matches. Clone size is not always given. Where it is, it says once, few, many or a class for expanded clones.

size: -
V: TRBV6-1
D: -
J: TRBJ1-3
CDR3: CASSTRPNSGNTIYF
DNA: TGTGCCAGCAGTACCCGACCGAACTCTGGAAACACCATATATTTT

size: -
V: TRBV7-6
D: -
J: TRBJ1-6
CDR3: CASSLGTRGATGPNSPLHF
DNA: TGTGCCAGCAGCTTAGGTACTAGGGGGGCCACAGGGCCTAATTCACCCCTCCACTTT

size: once
V: TRBV4-3
D: -
J: TRBJ2-5
CDR3: CASSQDHGGSQETQYF
DNA: TGCGCCAGCAGCCAAGATCACGGAGGGAGTCAAGAGACCCAGTACTTC

size: -
V: TRBV27
D: -
J: TRBJ2-1
CDR3: CASSSSKTAISSYNEQFF
DNA: TGTGCCAGCAGTTCGTCCAAGACAGCGATTAGCTCCTACAATGAGCAGTTCTTC

size: once
V: TRBV7-9
D: -
J: TRBJ1-1
CDR3: CASSWGRAGVEAFF
DNA: TGTGCCAGCAGCTGGGGAAGGGCCGGAGTTGAAGCTTTCTTT

size: once
V: TRBV19
D: -
J: TRBJ1-5
CDR3: CASRIPGRGNQPQHF
DNA: TGTGCCAGTAGGATACCGGGACGAGGAAATCAGCCCCAGCATTTT

size: -
V: TRBV5-6
D: -
J: TRBJ2-5
CDR3: CASSLIRGETQYF
DNA: TGTGCCAGCAGCTTGATCAGGGGAGAGACCCAGTACTTC

size: -
V: TRBV7-9
D: -
J: TRBJ2-7
CDR3: CASSFRTGIYEQYF
DNA: TGTGCCAGCAGCTTTCGAACAGGGATATACGAGCAGTACTTC

size: -
V: TRBV18
D: -
J: TRBJ1-2
CDR3: CASSPSKGGYGYTF
DNA: TGTGCCAGCTCACCGAGTAAGGGGGGCTATGGCTACACCTTC

size: -
V: TRBV7-2
D: -
J: TRBJ2-5
CDR3: CASSDRGRIEETQYF
DNA: TGTGCCAGCAGCGACCGAGGGCGGATAGAAGAGACCCAGTACTTC

size: few
V: TRBV18
D: -
J: TRBJ2-7
CDR3: CASSPPGRKYEQYF
DNA: TGTGCCAGCTCACCACCGGGCAGGAAATACGAGCAGTACTTC

size: -
V: TRBV28
D: -
J: TRBJ2-2
CDR3: CAGDSPQTGELFF
DNA: TGTGCCGGCGACTCCCCCCAAACCGGGGAGCTGTTTTTT

size: -
V: TRBV27
D: -
J: TRBJ2-5
CDR3: CASRRRGGAETQYF
DNA: TGTGCCAGCCGGAGGAGGGGGGGAGCAGAGACCCAGTACTTC

size: -
V: TRBV19
D: -
J: TRBJ2-1
CDR3: CASSIDGGNKQFF
DNA: TGTGCCAGTAGTATAGATGGGGGGAACAAGCAGTTCTTC

size: once
V: TRBV14
D: TRBD1
J: TRBJ1-2
CDR3: CASSRTGVYYGYTF
DNA: TGTGCCAGCAGTCGAACAGGGGTGTACTATGGCTACACCTTC

size: -
V: TRBV28
D: TRBD1
J: TRBJ2-5
CDR3: CASQPVGQGFGETQYF
DNA: TGTGCCAGCCAGCCCGTGGGACAGGGATTTGGAGAGACCCAGTACTTC

size: -
V: TRBV28
D: TRBD1
J: TRBJ1-2
CDR3: CASSLHGTGFYGYTF
DNA: TGTGCCAGCAGTTTACATGGGACAGGGTTCTATGGCTACACCTTC

size: -
V: TRBV6-4
D: -
J: TRBJ1-3
CDR3: CASSFWGPAGGNTIYF
DNA: TGTGCCAGCAGTTTCTGGGGCCCCGCGGGAGGAAACACCATATATTTT

size: -
V: TRBV27
D: -
J: TRBJ2-1
CDR3: CASSRYNEQFF
DNA: TGTGCCAGCAGTCGTTACAATGAGCAGTTCTTC

size: -
V: TRBV27
D: -
J: TRBJ1-5
CDR3: CASRDYSNQPQHF
DNA: TGTGCCAGCCGGGACTATAGCAATCAGCCCCAGCATTTT

size: -
V: TRBV11-3
D: -
J: TRBJ2-1
CDR3: CASSLPGRFNEQFF
DNA: TGTGCCAGCAGCTTACCCGGACGCTTCAATGAGCAGTTCTTC

size: -
V: TRBV9
D: TRBD2
J: TRBJ2-1
CDR3: CASSVESGRANEQFF
DNA: TGTGCCAGCAGCGTAGAAAGCGGGAGGGCCAATGAGCAGTTCTTC

size: -
V: TRBV9
D: -
J: TRBJ2-2
CDR3: CASSVGITQAGELFF
DNA: TGTGCCAGCAGCGTCGGGATAACTCAGGCCGGGGAGCTGTTTTTT

size: -
V: TRBV7-9
D: -
J: TRBJ1-2
CDR3: CASSLGRGSGYTF
DNA: TGTGCCAGCAGCTTAGGTAGGGGAAGCGGCTACACCTTC

size: -
V: TRBV27
D: -
J: TRBJ2-7
CDR3: CASSFLGREQYF
DNA: TGTGCCAGCAGTTTCCTAGGCCGCGAGCAGTACTTC

size: -
V: TRBV28
D: TRBD1
J: TRBJ1-4
CDR3: CASSPSTGIVEKLFF
DNA: TGTGCCAGCAGTCCCTCGACAGGGATCGTCGAAAAACTGTTTTTT

size: -
V: TRBV16
D: -
J: TRBJ1-3
CDR3: CASSQFTGNSGNTIYF
DNA: TGTGCCAGCAGCCAATTTACGGGCAACTCTGGAAACACCATATATTTT

size: -
V: TRBV4-2
D: -
J: TRBJ2-1
CDR3: CASSQGRSNEQFF
DNA: TGTGCCAGCAGCCAAGGGAGATCCAATGAGCAGTTCTTC

size: -
V: TRBV9
D: -
J: TRBJ2-5
CDR3: CASSVLSYSETQYF
DNA: TGTGCCAGCAGCGTTCTATCCTACAGCGAGACCCAGTACTTC

size: -
V: TRBV7-9
D: -
J: TRBJ1-3
CDR3: CASSLGTGERDTIYF
DNA: TGTGCCAGCAGCTTAGGTACGGGGGAACGGGACACCATATATTTT

size: -
V: TRBV5-1
D: TRBD1
J: TRBJ1-2
CDR3: CASSPRLGTANGYTF
DNA: TGCGCCAGCAGTCCGCGGTTGGGGACAGCTAATGGCTACACCTTC

size: medium-sized
V: TRBV18
D: -
J: TRBJ1-1
CDR3: CASSRNWGMNTEAFF
DNA: TGTGCCAGCTCACGTAATTGGGGGATGAACACTGAAGCTTTCTTT

size: -
V: TRBV6-1
D: -
J: TRBJ1-1
CDR3: CASTRSGNTEAFF
DNA: TGTGCCAGCACCCGGTCGGGGAACACTGAAGCTTTCTTT

size: -
V: TRBV30
D: -
J: TRBJ1-1
CDR3: CAWSERSGTEAFF
DNA: TGTGCCTGGAGTGAGAGGAGCGGGACTGAAGCTTTCTTT

size: once
V: TRBV6-5
D: -
J: TRBJ1-5
CDR3: CASSYSRYSNQPQHF
DNA: TGTGCCAGCAGTTACTCCAGATATAGCAATCAGCCCCAGCATTTT

size: -
V: TRBV4-2
D: TRBD2
J: TRBJ2-7
CDR3: CASSQDGRTSRNEQYF
DNA: TGTGCCAGCAGCCAAGATGGTAGGACTAGCCGTAACGAGCAGTACTTC

size: -
V: TRBV5-4
D: -
J: TRBJ1-1
CDR3: CASSSGRRWTEAFF
DNA: TGTGCCAGCAGCTCGGGACGGCGGTGGACTGAAGCTTTCTTT

size: -
V: TRBV4-3
D: -
J: TRBJ1-1
CDR3: CASSQDQSGWVTEAFF
DNA: TGCGCCAGCAGCCAAGATCAGTCAGGGTGGGTCACTGAAGCTTTCTTT

size: -
V: TRBV6-6
D: -
J: TRBJ2-3
CDR3: CASSSTGDTQYF
DNA: TGTGCCAGCAGTTCTACAGGAGATACGCAGTATTTT

size: -
V: TRBV7-9
D: -
J: TRBJ2-4
CDR3: CASSLAFWGPTKNIQYF
DNA: TGTGCCAGCAGCTTAGCTTTCTGGGGTCCAACCAAAAACATTCAGTACTTC

size: -
V: TRBV7-9
D: -
J: TRBJ2-5
CDR3: CASSLSGVETQYF
DNA: TGTGCCAGCAGCTTATCAGGGGTCGAGACCCAGTACTTC

size: -
V: TRBV6-5
D: -
J: TRBJ1-2
CDR3: CASSWTGANYGYTF
DNA: TGTGCCAGCAGCTGGACTGGTGCCAACTATGGCTACACCTTC

size: -
V: TRBV27
D: -
J: TRBJ2-7
CDR3: CASSLRGEQYF
DNA: TGTGCCAGCAGTTTAAGGGGAGAGCAGTACTTC

size: -
V: TRBV5-6
D: TRBD2
J: TRBJ2-3
CDR3: CASSSQGLVADTQYF
DNA: TGTGCCAGCAGCTCCCAGGGACTAGTGGCAGATACGCAGTATTTT

size: few
V: TRBV7-2
D: TRBD2
J: TRBJ2-7
CDR3: CASSIGGTTGYEQYF
DNA: TGTGCCAGTTCGATCGGGGGGACCACAGGATACGAGCAGTACTTC

size: -
V: TRBV11-1
D: TRBD2
J: TRBJ2-3
CDR3: CASSLGTSAGADTQYF
DNA: TGTGCCAGCAGCTTAGGGACTAGCGCCGGGGCAGATACGCAGTATTTT

size: -
V: TRBV29-1
D: -
J: TRBJ1-2
CDR3: CSVEAPNYGYTF
DNA: TGCAGCGTTGAAGCCCCAAACTATGGCTACACCTTC

size: -
V: TRBV12-5
D: TRBD1
J: TRBJ2-7
CDR3: CASGPSRQGGNEQYF
DNA: TGTGCTAGTGGTCCCTCCCGACAGGGTGGCAACGAGCAGTACTTC

size: -
V: TRBV6-5
D: -
J: TRBJ2-3
CDR3: CASSRPSRDLNTQYF
DNA: TGTGCCAGCAGCCGCCCATCCCGGGATCTGAATACGCAGTATTTT

size: -
V: TRBV11-2
D: -
J: TRBJ2-3
CDR3: CASSLGPSSTDTQYF
DNA: TGTGCCAGCAGCTTAGGTCCCTCTAGCACAGATACGCAGTATTTT

size: -
V: TRBV2
D: -
J: TRBJ1-1
CDR3: CASSVSNRQGPNTEAFF
DNA: TGTGCCAGCAGTGTTAGTAACCGCCAGGGGCCTAACACTGAAGCTTTCTTT

size: -
V: TRBV5-6
D: -
J: TRBJ2-1
CDR3: CASSPGGRNEQFF
DNA: TGTGCCAGCAGCCCTGGGGGGCGGAATGAGCAGTTCTTC

size: -
V: TRBV2
D: -
J: TRBJ2-7
CDR3: CASSVEYYEQYF
DNA: TGTGCCAGCAGTGTTGAATACTACGAGCAGTACTTC

size: -
V: TRBV27
D: -
J: TRBJ1-2
CDR3: CASSRNADFRNYGYTF
DNA: TGTGCCAGCAGCCGCAACGCCGACTTTAGAAACTATGGCTACACCTTC